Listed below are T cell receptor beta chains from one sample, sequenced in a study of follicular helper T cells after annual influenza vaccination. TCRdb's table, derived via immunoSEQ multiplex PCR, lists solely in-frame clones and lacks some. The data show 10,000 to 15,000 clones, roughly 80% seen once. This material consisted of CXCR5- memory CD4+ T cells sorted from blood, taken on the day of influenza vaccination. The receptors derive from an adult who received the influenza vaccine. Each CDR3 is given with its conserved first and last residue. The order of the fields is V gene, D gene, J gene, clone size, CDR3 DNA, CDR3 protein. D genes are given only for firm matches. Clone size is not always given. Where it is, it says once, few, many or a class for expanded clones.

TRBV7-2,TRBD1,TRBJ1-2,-,TGTGCCAGCAGCCAGACTGAGAACAGGGGTGGCTACACCTTC,CASSQTENRGGYTF
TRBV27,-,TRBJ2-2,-,TGTGCCAGCAGTTTATTCAGACTAAGAGATCAGGACACCGGGGAGCTGTTTTTT,CASSLFRLRDQDTGELFF
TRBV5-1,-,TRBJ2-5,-,TGCGCCAGCGGGAAAGGGTTTGAGACCCAGTACTTC,CASGKGFETQYF
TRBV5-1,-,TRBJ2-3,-,TGCGCCAGCAGCCACGGAGGGGACACAGATACGCAGTATTTT,CASSHGGDTDTQYF
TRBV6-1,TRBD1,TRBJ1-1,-,TGTGCCAGCTCAGCGGACAGGGGGATTGAAGCTTTCTTT,CASSADRGIEAFF
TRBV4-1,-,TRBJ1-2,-,TGCGCCAGCAGCGTATTATTCCAGAACCGAAAGACCTATGGCTACACCTTC,CASSVLFQNRKTYGYTF
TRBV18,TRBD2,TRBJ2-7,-,TGTGCCAGCTCACCACCGGGTCGGGGGGGAGGCGAGCAGTACTTC,CASSPPGRGGGEQYF
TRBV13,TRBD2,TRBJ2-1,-,TGTGCCAGCAGCTTAGCTTGGACTAGCGGGGGCCACCTAAATGAGCAGTTCTTC,CASSLAWTSGGHLNEQFF
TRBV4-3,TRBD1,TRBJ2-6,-,TGCGCCAGCAGCCCCCGGGACAGCAGCTCTGGGGCCAACGTCCTGACTTTC,CASSPRDSSSGANVLTF
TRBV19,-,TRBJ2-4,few,TGTGCCACCCTCCAACCGGGGGCCAAAAACATTCAGTACTTC,CATLQPGAKNIQYF
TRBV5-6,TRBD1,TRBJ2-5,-,TGTGCCAGCAGCTCGGGACAGCAAGAGACCCAGTACTTC,CASSSGQQETQYF
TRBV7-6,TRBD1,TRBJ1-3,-,TGTGCCAGCAGGCCTGGACAGGGGATCGGAAACACCATATATTTT,CASRPGQGIGNTIYF
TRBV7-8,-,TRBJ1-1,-,TGTGCCAGCAGGACTAGGGGAGGGACTGAAGCTTTCTTT,CASRTRGGTEAFF
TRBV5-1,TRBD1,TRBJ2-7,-,TGCGCCAGCAACTTGGAGGGACAGGGGACCCACGAGCAGTACTTC,CASNLEGQGTHEQYF
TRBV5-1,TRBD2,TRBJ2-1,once,TGCGCCAGCAGCTTCGGACTAGCGGGGGTGAGCTCCTACAATGAGCAGTTCTTC,CASSFGLAGVSSYNEQFF
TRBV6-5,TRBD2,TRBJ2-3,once,TGTGCCAGCAGTTACGGGCGGGGGAGCACAGATACGCAGTATTTT,CASSYGRGSTDTQYF
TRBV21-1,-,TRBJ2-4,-,TGTGCCAGCAGCCTCCCTGGACAGGCCGATATCAAAAACATTCAGTACTTC,CASSLPGQADIKNIQYF
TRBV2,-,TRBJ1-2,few,TGTGCCAGCAGTGAAGATTCGGGGCCTTATGGCTACACCTTC,CASSEDSGPYGYTF
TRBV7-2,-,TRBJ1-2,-,TGTGCCAGCAGCTTAGGGCGAGCTAACTATGGCTACACCTTC,CASSLGRANYGYTF
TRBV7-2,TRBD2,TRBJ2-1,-,TGTGCCAGCAGCTTAGAGCGGGGGGAGAACAATGAGCAGTTCTTC,CASSLERGENNEQFF
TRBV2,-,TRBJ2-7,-,TGTGCCAGCAGTGAGGAAGTGACCTCCTACGAGCAGTACTTC,CASSEEVTSYEQYF
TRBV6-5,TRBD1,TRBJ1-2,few,TGTGCCAGCAGTTACTGGGACAGAGGGTATGGCTACACCTTC,CASSYWDRGYGYTF
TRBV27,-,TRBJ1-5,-,TGTGCCAGCTCCTTCCGGGGGGAGCCCCAGCATTTT,CASSFRGEPQHF
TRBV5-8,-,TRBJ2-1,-,TGTGCCAGCAGCTTGCGCGGTGGCTCCTACAATGAGCAGTTCTTC,CASSLRGGSYNEQFF
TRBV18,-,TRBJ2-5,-,TGTGCCAGCTCACCCCTGGACACGGGGGAGACCCAGTACTTC,CASSPLDTGETQYF